The 13 T cell receptor beta chains below were found in one sample sequenced in a study of blood T cell repertoires in COVID-19 (dated by TCRdb to the early 2020s). The library was prepared using the immunoSEQ multiplex PCR assay. This immuneACCESS table, as held by TCRdb, lists in-frame sequences with V and J called but not all clones. Of the missing ones, under half trace to an unresolved V gene in checked studies; the others have no known cause. Present in this sample are some 83,000 clones, 87% of which were seen just once. The ten largest clones add up to over 4% of the sample. The specimen sequenced was peripheral blood. These receptors all come from an elderly woman with active or convalescent COVID-19.

CDR3 amino acids: CASSPIGESPLHF. CDR3 sequence (DNA): TGTGCCAGCTCACCTATCGGGGAATCACCCCTCCACTTT. The chain employs TRBV18 and TRBJ1-6, with D hard to call. CDR1 is KGHSH, CDR2 LQKENI, per germline. The CDR3 is made up of 13 amino acids. The V end was cut by 3 bases, the J end by 10 bases, with 10 bases between.

The chain recombines TRBV5-1 with TRBJ2-3; weak D call: TRBD1 (5 bases). Germline CDR1 SGHRS, CDR2 YFSETQ. V lost 5 bases and J lost 4, with 14 bases in between. CDR3 length equals 14 residues. CDR3 in DNA: TGCGCCAGCAGTCAGCGACAGAGCCCAGATACGCAGTATTTT. Amino acid sequence: CASSQRQSPDTQYF.

The rearrangement links TRBV4-2 to TRBJ1-1; weak D call: TRBD1 (5 bases). The V gene's germline CDR1 is LGHNA and CDR2 YNFKEQ. The CDR3 has 16 amino acids. The V end lost 0 bases, the J end lost 1 base, and 12 bases lay between the germline ends. CDR3 region: CASSQDGWGGNTEAFF. DNA for the CDR3: TGTGCCAGCAGCCAAGATGGCTGGGGGGGGAACACTGAAGCTTTCTTT.

V usage is TRBV3-1 (or the pseudogene TRBV3-2) and J usage is TRBJ1-1; D not certain. The V gene lost 1 base and the J gene lost 1 base, with 7 bases spanning the gap. This CDR3 contains 14 residues. Per germline, CDR1 LGHDT and CDR2 YNNKEL (reference sequence). This CDR3 is CASSQVGTNTEAFF. CDR3 nucleotide sequence: TGTGCCAGCAGCCAAGTGGGCACGAACACTGAAGCTTTCTTT.

The chain recombines TRBV18 with TRBJ2-5, with 7 nucleotides matching TRBD1. This CDR3 has 12 amino acids. Germline V gene sequence: CDR1 KGHSH, CDR2 LQKENI. V dropped 5 bases and J dropped 3; count of bases not matched to a gene: 0. CDR3 sequence (DNA): TGTGCCAGCTCAGGGACAGAAGAGACCCAGTACTTC. This gives the protein CASSGTEETQYF.

This chain connects TRBV25-1 to TRBJ2-7, with D possibly TRBD1 on 5 matching bases. Per the germline V gene, CDR1 is MGHDK and CDR2 is SYGVNS. V lost 1 base to trimming and J lost 9 bases, with 13 bases between them. This CDR3 has 13 residues. CDR3 in DNA: TGTGCCAGCAGTGAATCCTGGATTAGGGGGCAGTACTTC. Translated, it gives CASSESWIRGQYF.

This clone was seen just once. V and J are TRBV7-2 and TRBJ2-2; 9 bases agree with TRBD2. Trimming cost V 6 bases and J 7 bases; bases outside gene matches: 9. Germline CDR1 and CDR2: SGHTA and FQGNSA. The CDR3 runs to 15 residues. This chain's CDR3 is CASRLGLAQVGELFF. In nucleotides, the CDR3 is TGTGCCAGCAGACTTGGACTAGCGCAAGTCGGGGAGCTGTTTTTT.

This chain joins TRBV7-8 and TRBJ2-7; 9 nucleotides match TRBD1. From germline, CDR1 is SGHVS and CDR2 FQNEAQ. CDR3 length: 14 amino acids. The junction had 5 bases not matched to a gene; V was cut back by 1 base and J by 7 bases. The CDR3 loop is CASSLGTGDFEQYF. For the CDR3, the DNA is TGTGCCAGCAGCTTAGGGACAGGGGATTTTGAGCAGTACTTC. The full variable domain, in which reference TRBV7-8 and TRBJ2-7 provide the parts outside the CDR3, is GAGVSQSPRYKVAKRGQDVALRCDPISGHVSLFWYQQALGQGPEFLTYFQNEAQLDKSGLPSDRFFAERPEGSVSTLKIQRTQQEDSAVYLCASSLGTGDFEQYFGPGTRLTVT.

The rearrangement uses TRBV5-4 and TRBJ2-7, with 7 nucleotides matching TRBD2. The junction had 5 bases not matched to a gene; V was cut back by 3 bases and J by 2 bases. The CDR3 extends over 14 amino acids. Germline loops: CDR1 SGHNT, CDR2 YYREEE (reference sequence). The CDR3 sequence: CASSWGGEPYEQYF. The CDR3, as DNA: TGTGCCAGCAGCTGGGGGGGGGAACCCTACGAGCAGTACTTC.

The rearrangement uses TRBV3-1 (or the pseudogene TRBV3-2) and TRBJ2-7; TRBD2 is a possible D gene (5 bases). CDR3 length equals 13 residues. Germline values: CDR1 LGHDT, CDR2 YNNKEL (reference sequence). Trimming pared 2 bases from V and 5 bases from J, leaving 10 bases between. The CDR3 protein is CASSQWASNEQYF. DNA for the CDR3: TGTGCCAGCAGCCAATGGGCTAGCAACGAGCAGTACTTC.

The rearrangement joins TRBV4-1 to TRBJ2-5; 14 nucleotides align to TRBD2. CDR3 length equals 19 residues. V lost 4 bases and J lost 1; bases outside the gene matches: 11. From germline, CDR1 is MGHRA and CDR2 YSYEKL. Written as DNA, the CDR3 is TGCGCCAGCAGCCCCAGTCCGGGACTAGCGGGGGCGATCCAAGAGACCCAGTACTTC. The encoded protein is CASSPSPGLAGAIQETQYF.

Only one count was recorded for this clone. The V gene is TRBV11-3, the J gene TRBJ1-6, with a possible D match to TRBD1 (5 bases). Trimming removed 6 bases from V and 7 bases from J, with 10 bases in between. The CDR3 is 13 amino acids. Germline CDR1 and CDR2: SGHNT and YENEEA. The CDR3 bases are TGTGCCAGCAGTTATTCAGGGAATTCACCCCTCCACTTT. The encoded protein is CASSYSGNSPLHF.

This chain joins TRBV7-8 and TRBJ1-4, with D unclear. Germline V gene lookup returns CDR1 SGHVS and CDR2 FQNEAQ. V was clipped by 4 bases and J by 3 bases, with 15 bases between them. The CDR3 runs 16 residues. CDR3 bases: TGTGCCAGCAGCTATCAACCAGGAATCCCTAATGAAAAACTGTTTTTT. Translation gives CASSYQPGIPNEKLFF.